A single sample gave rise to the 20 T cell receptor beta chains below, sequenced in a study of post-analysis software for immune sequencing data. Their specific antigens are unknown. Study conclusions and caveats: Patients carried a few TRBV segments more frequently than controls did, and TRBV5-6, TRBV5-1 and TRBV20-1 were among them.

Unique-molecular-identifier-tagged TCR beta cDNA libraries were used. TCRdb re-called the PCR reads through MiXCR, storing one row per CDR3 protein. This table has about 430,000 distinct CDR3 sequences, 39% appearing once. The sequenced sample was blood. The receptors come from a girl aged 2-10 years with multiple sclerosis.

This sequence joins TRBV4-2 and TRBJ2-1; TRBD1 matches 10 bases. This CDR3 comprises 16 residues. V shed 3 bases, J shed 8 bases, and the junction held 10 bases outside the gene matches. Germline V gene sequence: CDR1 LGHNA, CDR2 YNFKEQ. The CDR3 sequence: CASSHVGTGVDDEQFF. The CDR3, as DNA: TGTGCCAGCAGCCACGTAGGGACAGGGGTAGACGATGAGCAGTTCTTC.

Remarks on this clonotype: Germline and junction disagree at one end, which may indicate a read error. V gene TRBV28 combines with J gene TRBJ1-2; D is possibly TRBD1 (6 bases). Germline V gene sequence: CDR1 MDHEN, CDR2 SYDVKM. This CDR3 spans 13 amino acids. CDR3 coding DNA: TGTGCCAACAGTCCGAGTGGGGGCGGTGGCTACACCTTC. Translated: CANSPSGGGGYTF.

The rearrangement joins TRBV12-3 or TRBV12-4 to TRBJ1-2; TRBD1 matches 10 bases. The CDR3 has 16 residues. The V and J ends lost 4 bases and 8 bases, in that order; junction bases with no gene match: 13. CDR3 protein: CASSSFSTGGFGGYTF. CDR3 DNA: TGTGCCAGCAGTTCTTTTTCGACAGGGGGCTTCGGAGGCTACACCTTC.

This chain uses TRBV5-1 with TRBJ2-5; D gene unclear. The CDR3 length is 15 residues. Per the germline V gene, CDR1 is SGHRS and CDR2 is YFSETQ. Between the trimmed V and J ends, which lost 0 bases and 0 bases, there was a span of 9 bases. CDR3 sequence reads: CASSLAQLYQETQYF. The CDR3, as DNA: TGCGCCAGCAGCTTGGCCCAGCTGTACCAAGAGACCCAGTACTTC. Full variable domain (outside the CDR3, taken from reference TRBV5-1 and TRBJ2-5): KAGVTQTPRYLIKTRGQQVTLSCSPISGHRSVSWYQQTPGQGLQFLFEYFSETQRNKGNFPGRFSGRQFSNSRSEMNVSTLELGDSALYLCASSLAQLYQETQYFGPGTRLLVL.

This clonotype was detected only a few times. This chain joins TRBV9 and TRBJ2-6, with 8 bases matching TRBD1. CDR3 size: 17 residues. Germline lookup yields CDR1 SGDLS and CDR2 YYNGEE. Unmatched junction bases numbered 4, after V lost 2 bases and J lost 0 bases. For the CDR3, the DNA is TGTGCCAGCAGCGTCGGACAGGGCCGCTCTGGGGCCAACGTCCTGACTTTC. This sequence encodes CASSVGQGRSGANVLTF. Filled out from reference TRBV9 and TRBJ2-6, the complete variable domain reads DSGVTQTPKHLITATGQRVTLRCSPRSGDLSVYWYQQSLDQGLQFLIQYYNGEERAKGNILERFSAQQFPDLHSELNLSSLELGDSALYFCASSVGQGRSGANVLTFGAGSRLTVL.

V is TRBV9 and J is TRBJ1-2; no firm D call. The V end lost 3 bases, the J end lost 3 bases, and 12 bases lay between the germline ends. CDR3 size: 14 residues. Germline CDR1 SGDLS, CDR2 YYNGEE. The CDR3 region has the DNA TGTGCCAGCAGCGCGTCGTGGGCCGACTATGGCTACACCTTC. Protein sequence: CASSASWADYGYTF.

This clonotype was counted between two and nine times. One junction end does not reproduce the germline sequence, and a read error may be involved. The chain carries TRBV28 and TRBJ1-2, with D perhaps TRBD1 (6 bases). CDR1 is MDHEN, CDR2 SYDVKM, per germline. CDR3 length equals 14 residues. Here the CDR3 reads CASSLGNRVYGYTF. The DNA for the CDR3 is TGTGCCAGCAGTTTGGGGAACAGGGTCTATGGCTATACCTTC.

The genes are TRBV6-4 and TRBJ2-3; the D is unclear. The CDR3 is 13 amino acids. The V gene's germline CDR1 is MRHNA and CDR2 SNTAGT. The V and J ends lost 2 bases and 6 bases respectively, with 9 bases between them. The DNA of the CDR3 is TGTGCCAGCAGTGACGGGAACAGTGATACGCAGTATTTT. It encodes CASSDGNSDTQYF.

In DNA, the CDR3 is TGTGCCTTCAGGGTACGGGACACTGAAGCTTTCTTT. Encoded protein: CAFRVRDTEAFF. The V gene is TRBV2, the J gene TRBJ1-1; D is possibly TRBD1 (5 bases). CDR1 is SNHLY and CDR2 is FYNNEI in the germline V gene. Trimming cost V 11 bases and J 3 bases, with 13 bases left between them. CDR3 length equals 12 residues.

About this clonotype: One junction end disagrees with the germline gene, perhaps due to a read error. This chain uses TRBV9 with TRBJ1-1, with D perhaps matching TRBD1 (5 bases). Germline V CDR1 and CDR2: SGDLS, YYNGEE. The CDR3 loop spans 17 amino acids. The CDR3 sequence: CASSVGVGRGMNAEAFF. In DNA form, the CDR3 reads TGTGCCAGCAGCGTAGGAGTCGGGCGGGGCATGAACGCTGAAGCTTTCTTT. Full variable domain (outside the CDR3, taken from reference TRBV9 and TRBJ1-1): DSGVTQTPKHLITATGQRVTLRCSPRSGDLSVYWYQQSLDQGLQFLIQYYNGEERAKGNILERFSAQQFPDLHSELNLSSLELGDSALYFCASSVGVGRGMNAEAFFGQGTRLTVV.

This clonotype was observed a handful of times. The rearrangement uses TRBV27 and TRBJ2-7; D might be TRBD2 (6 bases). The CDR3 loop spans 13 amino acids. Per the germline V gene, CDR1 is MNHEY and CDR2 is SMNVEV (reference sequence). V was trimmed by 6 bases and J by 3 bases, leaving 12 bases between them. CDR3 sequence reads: CASREGRGYEQYF. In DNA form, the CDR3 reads TGTGCCAGCAGGGAGGGGAGAGGCTACGAGCAGTACTTC.

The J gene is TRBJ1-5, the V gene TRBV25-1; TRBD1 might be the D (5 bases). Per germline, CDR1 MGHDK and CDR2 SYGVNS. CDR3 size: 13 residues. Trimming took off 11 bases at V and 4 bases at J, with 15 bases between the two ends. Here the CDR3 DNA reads TGTGCCCGCTCCCCCCCAGGGAATCAGCCCCAGCATTTT. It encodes CARSPPGNQPQHF.

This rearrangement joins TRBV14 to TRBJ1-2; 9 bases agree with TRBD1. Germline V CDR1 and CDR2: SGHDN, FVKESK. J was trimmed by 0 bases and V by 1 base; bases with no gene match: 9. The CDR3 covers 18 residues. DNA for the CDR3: TGTGCCAGCAGCCAAGTTCCGACAGGGGGGGAAGCTAACTATGGCTACACCTTC. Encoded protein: CASSQVPTGGEANYGYTF.

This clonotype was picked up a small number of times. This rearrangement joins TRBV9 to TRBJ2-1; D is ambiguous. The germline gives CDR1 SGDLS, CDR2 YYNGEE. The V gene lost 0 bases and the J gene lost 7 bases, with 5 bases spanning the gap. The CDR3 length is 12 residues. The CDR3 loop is CASSVDGNEQFF. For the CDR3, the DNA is TGTGCCAGCAGCGTAGACGGGAATGAGCAGTTCTTC.

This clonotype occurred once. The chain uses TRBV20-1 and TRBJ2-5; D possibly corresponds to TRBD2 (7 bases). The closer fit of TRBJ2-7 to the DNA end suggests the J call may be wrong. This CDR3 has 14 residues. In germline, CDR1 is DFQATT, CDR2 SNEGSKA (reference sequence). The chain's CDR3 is CSARGGGLTYEQYF. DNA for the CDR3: TGCAGTGCTAGAGGGGGGGGCTTGACCTACGAGCAGTACTTC.

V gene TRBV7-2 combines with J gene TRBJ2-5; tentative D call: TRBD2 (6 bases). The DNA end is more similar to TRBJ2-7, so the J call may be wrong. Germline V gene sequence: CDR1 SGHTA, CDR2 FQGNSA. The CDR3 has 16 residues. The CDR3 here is CASSFLGGRYRDEQYF. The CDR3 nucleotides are TGTGCCAGCAGCTTTTTGGGGGGTCGCTATCGGGACGAGCAGTACTTC.

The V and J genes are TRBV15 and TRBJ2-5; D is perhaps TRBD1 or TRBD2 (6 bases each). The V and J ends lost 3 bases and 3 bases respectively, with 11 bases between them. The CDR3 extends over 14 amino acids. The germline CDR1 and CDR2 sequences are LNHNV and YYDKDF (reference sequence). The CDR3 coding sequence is TGTGCCACCAGCAGTTCAGGGGAGGAAGAGACCCAGTACTTC. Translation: CATSSSGEEETQYF.

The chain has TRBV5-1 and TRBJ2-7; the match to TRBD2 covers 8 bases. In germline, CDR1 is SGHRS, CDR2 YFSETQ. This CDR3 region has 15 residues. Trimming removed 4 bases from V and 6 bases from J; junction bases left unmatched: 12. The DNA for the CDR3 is TGCGCCAGCAGCCCACCAGCGGGAGATGAAGGCGAGCAGTACTTC. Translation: CASSPPAGDEGEQYF. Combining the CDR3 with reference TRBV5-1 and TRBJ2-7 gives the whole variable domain KAGVTQTPRYLIKTRGQQVTLSCSPISGHRSVSWYQQTPGQGLQFLFEYFSETQRNKGNFPGRFSGRQFSNSRSEMNVSTLELGDSALYLCASSPPAGDEGEQYFGPGTRLTVT.

The CDR3 region is CATSRGTGGRISPLHF. Written as DNA, the CDR3 is TGTGCCACCAGCAGAGGGACAGGGGGTCGAATTTCACCCCTCCACTTT. This chain connects TRBV15 to TRBJ1-6; 10 bases agree with TRBD1. The V segment lost 1 base and the J segment 9 bases; nucleotides outside the gene matches: 6. This CDR3 spans 16 amino acids. Germline V CDR1 and CDR2: LNHNV, YYDKDF (reference sequence).

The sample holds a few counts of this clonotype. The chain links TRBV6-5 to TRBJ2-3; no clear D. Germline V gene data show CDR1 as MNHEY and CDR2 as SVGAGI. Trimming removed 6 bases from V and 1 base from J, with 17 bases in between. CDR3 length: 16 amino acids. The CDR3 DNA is TGTGCCAGCAGCACCACGAGAGTAGTACGCACAGATACGCAGTATTTT. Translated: CASSTTRVVRTDTQYF.